The 17 T cell receptor beta chains below all came from one sample that was sequenced in a study of T cell responses to AZD1222 COVID-19 vaccine (dated by TCRdb to the early 2020s). This specimen's time point label, interpreted: baseline before first vaccination. The library was generated by the immunoSEQ multiplex PCR assay. Here the immuneACCESS table is served through TCRdb, limited to in-frame sequences with V and J called. Missing clones are a known gap in these copies; in checked studies unresolved V genes cover under half, and the rest lacks a known reason. This sample is represented by more than 85,000 clones; about 85% of them were singletons. Under 3.5% of the sample is in the top ten clones. The source material was peripheral blood, sampled on day 0 of AZD1222 vaccination. Receptor source: an adult in good health.

The chain combines TRBV6-1 with TRBJ2-7; D perhaps matches TRBD1 (6 bases). The germline V gene encodes CDR1 MNHNS and CDR2 SASEGT. This CDR3 has 15 amino acids. Trimming removed 1 base at V and 2 bases at J, with 12 bases between. The CDR3 bases are TGTGCCAGCAGTGAAGACAGGGCGCCAACCTACGAGCAGTACTTC. It specifies CASSEDRAPTYEQYF.

The chain combines TRBV28 with TRBJ1-5; D is perhaps TRBD1 (6 bases). Deletions cut 6 bases from V and 0 bases from J, with 12 bases between. The CDR3 runs to 15 residues. Germline CDR1 MDHEN, CDR2 SYDVKM. The CDR3 coding sequence is TGTGCCAGCAGCCCGACAGGACTTAGCAATCAGCCCCAGCATTTT. Residues: CASSPTGLSNQPQHF.

The chain's CDR3 is CASSLEAGPSISYEQYF. The DNA for the CDR3 is TGTGCCAGCAGCTTAGAGGCGGGGCCGAGTATATCCTACGAGCAGTACTTC. The chain carries TRBV7-9 and TRBJ2-7; tentatively, D is TRBD2 (6 bases). With 1 base removed from V and 1 base from J, the gap between germline ends came to 17 bases. CDR1 and CDR2 from the germline V gene are SEHNR and FQNEAQ (reference sequence). CDR3 length: 17 amino acids. Drawing the rest from reference TRBV7-9 and TRBJ2-7, the complete variable domain is DTGVSQNPRHKITKRGQNVTFRCDPISEHNRLYWYRQTLGQGPEFLTYFQNEAQLEKSRLLSDRFSAERPKGSFSTLEIQRTEQGDSAMYLCASSLEAGPSISYEQYFGPGTRLTVT.

This chain connects TRBV18 to TRBJ2-4; tentatively, D is TRBD2 (5 bases). Germline V gives CDR1 KGHSH, CDR2 LQKENI. CDR3 length equals 15 residues. Trimming left V 3 bases short and J 2 bases short, with 11 bases between. The CDR3 DNA is TGTGCCAGCTCACCCCAGGCGGACTCCAAAAACATTCAGTACTTC. It specifies CASSPQADSKNIQYF.

This clone was detected a few times. The chain links TRBV27 to TRBJ2-3, with D unresolved. CDR1 and CDR2 (germline): MNHEY, SMNVEV (reference sequence). V shed 6 bases and J shed 0 bases, with 7 bases lying between them. This CDR3 has 13 residues. CDR3 coding DNA: TGTGCCAGCAGGATTCCTAGCACAGATACGCAGTATTTT. Encoded protein: CASRIPSTDTQYF.

This clone appeared once. The chain joins TRBV7-9 to TRBJ1-3, with 9 bases lining up with TRBD1. Germline V CDR1 and CDR2: SEHNR, FQNEAQ (reference sequence). The CDR3 covers 15 residues. V lost 5 bases to trimming and J lost 9 bases; unmatched junction nucleotides: 11. CDR3 loop: CASSPRTGAKGTIYF. Written as DNA, the CDR3 is TGTGCCAGCAGCCCACGGACAGGGGCCAAGGGCACCATATATTTT. Supplemented by reference TRBV7-9 and TRBJ1-3, the full variable domain reads DTGVSQNPRHKITKRGQNVTFRCDPISEHNRLYWYRQTLGQGPEFLTYFQNEAQLEKSRLLSDRFSAERPKGSFSTLEIQRTEQGDSAMYLCASSPRTGAKGTIYFGEGSWLTVV.

For this clone: A read error may produce the germline difference seen at one junction end. This rearrangement joins TRBV7-7 to TRBJ1-5; no reliable D call. Germline assignment: CDR1 SSHAT and CDR2 FNYEAQ (reference sequence). This CDR3 has 16 residues. The CDR3: CASSLIVGPINQPQHF. The CDR3 DNA follows: TGTGCTAGCAGCTTAATTGTCGGACCGATCAATCAGCCCCAGCATTTT.

The CDR3 loop reads CASAQRGDTGELFF. The CDR3, as DNA: TGTGCCAGCGCCCAGAGAGGTGACACCGGGGAGCTGTTTTTT. The rearrangement joins TRBV6-4 to TRBJ2-2; no clear D gene. Germline values: CDR1 MRHNA, CDR2 SNTAGT. The CDR3 contains 14 residues. V was clipped by 8 bases and J by 3 bases, with 13 bases between them.

The chain uses TRBV7-2 and TRBJ2-7; 7 nucleotides line up with TRBD2. V was pared by 5 bases and J by 7 bases, with 14 bases of the junction left unmatched. The germline V gene has CDR1 SGHTA and CDR2 FQGNSA. The CDR3 is 15 residues long. Here the CDR3 reads CASSRGTGLSLEQYF. Written as DNA, the CDR3 is TGTGCCAGCAGCAGGGGTACGGGACTATCTCTGGAGCAGTACTTC.

The chain combines TRBV24-1 with TRBJ2-2; 9 positions agree with TRBD1. The CDR3 is 14 residues long. Unmatched junction bases numbered 6, after V lost 9 bases and J lost 5 bases. The germline V gene encodes CDR1 KGHDR and CDR2 SFDVKD. The CDR3 DNA reads as TGTGCCACCCAACAACAGGGGGCGACCGGGGAGCTGTTTTTT. Its protein is CATQQQGATGELFF.

The chain has TRBV15 and TRBJ1-2; D remains ambiguous. The CDR3 covers 14 residues. With 0 bases removed from V and 1 base from J, the gap between germline ends came to 6 bases. Germline V CDR1 and CDR2: LNHNV, YYDKDF (reference sequence). CDR3 nucleotide sequence: TGTGCCACCAGCAGAGAACAATTTAACTATGGCTACACCTTC. Protein product: CATSREQFNYGYTF.

This clone came up a few times. V and J are TRBV6-6 and TRBJ1-1; the D is unclear. Trimming took off 1 base at V and 1 base at J, with 10 bases between the two ends. CDR3 size: 15 residues. Germline V gene lookup returns CDR1 MNHNY and CDR2 SVGAGI (reference sequence). The CDR3 is CASSYLEGGNTEAFF. CDR3 sequence (DNA): TGTGCCAGCAGTTACTTGGAGGGCGGGAACACTGAAGCTTTCTTT.

The CDR3 sequence is CATQGANQPQHF. The CDR3 DNA reads TGTGCCACACAGGGGGCAAATCAGCCCCAGCATTTT. V and J are TRBV6-5 and TRBJ1-5; 9 bases align to TRBD1. There are 12 residues in the CDR3. Trimming cost V 10 bases and J 4 bases; bases outside gene matches: 2. Germline CDR1 reads MNHEY; CDR2 reads SVGAGI.

A single count supports this clone. J is TRBJ1-5 and V is TRBV7-2; D ambiguous. CDR3 length: 15 residues. V shed 1 base and J shed 5 bases, with 12 bases lying between them. CDR1 and CDR2 from the germline V gene are SGHTA and FQGNSA. This chain's CDR3 is CASSLGSRMDQPQHF. The CDR3 bases are TGTGCCAGCAGCTTAGGCAGCAGGATGGATCAGCCCCAGCATTTT.

This rearrangement joins TRBV7-6 to TRBJ2-6; TRBD2 matches 7 bases. The CDR3 consists of 17 residues. Looked up from germline, CDR1 is SGHVS and CDR2 is FNYEAQ. Trimming took 6 bases from V and 0 from J; bases not matched to a gene: 8. The CDR3 region is CASRGGWVDSGANVLTF. CDR3 sequence (DNA): TGTGCCAGCAGGGGAGGGTGGGTGGACTCTGGGGCCAACGTCCTGACTTTC. The whole variable domain, remainder taken from reference TRBV7-6 and TRBJ2-6, is GAGVSQSPRYKVTKRGQDVALRCDPISGHVSLYWYRQALGQGPEFLTYFNYEAQQDKSGLPNDRFSAERPEGSISTLTIQRTEQRDSAMYRCASRGGWVDSGANVLTFGAGSRLTVL.

V is TRBV11-3 and J is TRBJ2-3, with 8 bases identical to TRBD1. Germline V gene data show CDR1 as SGHNT and CDR2 as YENEEA. The CDR3 contains 14 residues. The V gene end was trimmed by 5 bases and the J gene end by 4 bases; junction bases not matched to a gene: 5. The DNA for the CDR3 is TGTGCCAGCAGCCTCAGGGGGCATGCAGATACGCAGTATTTT. The encoded protein is CASSLRGHADTQYF.

The genes are TRBV11-1 and TRBJ2-1, with 7 bases aligning to TRBD2. V lost 1 base to trimming and J lost 8 bases; unmatched junction nucleotides: 8. CDR1 SGHAT and CDR2 FQDESV come from the germline V gene (reference sequence). The CDR3 runs to 15 residues. CDR3 amino acids: CASSLVSGGWYEQFF. CDR3 sequence (DNA): TGTGCCAGCAGCTTAGTTTCCGGGGGGTGGTATGAGCAGTTCTTC.